These T cell receptor beta chains were read from a single sample in a study of T cells in Graves' hyperthyroidism and ophthalmopathy. TCRdb called the multiplex PCR reads again in MiXCR, with one record for every CDR3 protein. The repertoire holds about 370,000 distinct CDR3 sequences, with over 12% as singletons. The sample taken for sequencing was blood. The receptors stem from a woman in her fifties or sixties with Graves' ophthalmopathy. CDR3s include the opening cysteine and the closing phenylalanine or tryptophan.

TRBV12-3/TRBV12-4	CASNRQGSGANVLTF
TRBV20-1	CSARDGREGRTDTQYF
TRBV20-1	CSAPDRGSGNTIYF
TRBV5-1	CASSLGGGSTYNEQFF
TRBV4-1	CASSPQDMGQGWEQYF
TRBV3-1	CASSQTRLQQFF
TRBV6-1	CASSERGQDYEQYF
TRBV12-5	CASGTGLTYEQYF
TRBV27	CASSPLATGRTEAFF
TRBV6-1	CPTVYEQYF
TRBV7-9	CASSSSGTGGPTEAFF
TRBV6-1	CASSEALGAYEQYF
TRBV10-1	CASRYDGNSEQFF
TRBV5-1	CASSSSSGRAIEQFF
TRBV28	CASRETGLHTEAFF
TRBV12-3/TRBV12-4	CASRVDRGIPEAFF
TRBV12-3/TRBV12-4	CASKLGTGGLETQYF
TRBV19	CASSIQLAGGQETQYF
TRBV20-1	CSANPVAGNTEAFF
TRBV5-1	CASSLAMGQGRGYTF
TRBV20-1	CSAASGRDTGELFF
TRBV6-1	CASRRRGGTDTGELFF
TRBV20-1	CSASGPGLSYEQYF
TRBV6-1	CASSPGGEQYF
TRBV5-1	CASSFRLAGRPYNEQFF
TRBV27	CASSRGTGSYNEQFF
TRBV12-3/TRBV12-4	CASSMTSGSFNEQFF
TRBV4-1	CASSHSALRLALSSYEQYF
TRBV5-4	CASSFHTSVYEQYF
TRBV6-2/TRBV6-3	CASNKGGGTYEQYF
TRBV13	CASSEPGQHTNIQYF
TRBV5-6	CASSLVREGLETQYF
TRBV7-9	CASSRRTSPSTDTQYF
TRBV28	CASSWTSGNNEQFF
TRBV20-1	CSATGTVVETQYF
TRBV27	CASSLSRRGAGELFF
TRBV4-2	CASSQGGLAGTDTQYF
TRBV29-1	CSVALTGGTDTQYF
TRBV14	CASSQDSGTGFGEQYF
TRBV9	CASTLAGGATDTQYF